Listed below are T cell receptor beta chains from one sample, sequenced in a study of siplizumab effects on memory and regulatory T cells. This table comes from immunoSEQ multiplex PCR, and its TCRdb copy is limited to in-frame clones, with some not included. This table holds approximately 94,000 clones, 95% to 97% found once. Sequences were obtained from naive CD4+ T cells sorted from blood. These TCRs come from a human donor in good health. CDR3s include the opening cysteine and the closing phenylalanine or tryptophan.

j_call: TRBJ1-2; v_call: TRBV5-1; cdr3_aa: CASSRTGAYGYTF
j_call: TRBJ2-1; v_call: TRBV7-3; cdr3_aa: CASSQQRGGYNEQFF
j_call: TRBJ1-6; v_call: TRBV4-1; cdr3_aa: CASSPLAFSRQGRSPLHF
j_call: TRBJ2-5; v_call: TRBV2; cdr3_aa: CASMRVGWGTQYF
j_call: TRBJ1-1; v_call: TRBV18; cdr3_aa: CASSPLELGGGTTEAFF
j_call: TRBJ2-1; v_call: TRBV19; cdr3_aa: CASSGGSSYNEQFF
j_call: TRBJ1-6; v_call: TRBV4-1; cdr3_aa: CASSLGRNPFVISPLHF
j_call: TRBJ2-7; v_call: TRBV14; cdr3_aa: CASSPRGGSAGQYF
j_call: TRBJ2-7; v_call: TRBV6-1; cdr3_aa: CASAEGSSYEQYF
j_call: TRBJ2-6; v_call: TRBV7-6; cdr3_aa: CASSLRFSQSRANVLTF
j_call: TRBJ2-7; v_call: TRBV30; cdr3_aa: CAWRSFSRSYEQYF
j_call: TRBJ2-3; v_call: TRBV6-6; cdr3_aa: CASSGRGDPADTQYF
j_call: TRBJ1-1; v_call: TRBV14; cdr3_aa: CASSQHRRIFTEAFF
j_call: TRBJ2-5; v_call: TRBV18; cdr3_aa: CASYRTATQETQYF
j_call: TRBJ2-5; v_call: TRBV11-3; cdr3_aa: CASSLGGAPGETQYF
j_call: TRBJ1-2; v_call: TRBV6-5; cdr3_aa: CASRRDYGYTF